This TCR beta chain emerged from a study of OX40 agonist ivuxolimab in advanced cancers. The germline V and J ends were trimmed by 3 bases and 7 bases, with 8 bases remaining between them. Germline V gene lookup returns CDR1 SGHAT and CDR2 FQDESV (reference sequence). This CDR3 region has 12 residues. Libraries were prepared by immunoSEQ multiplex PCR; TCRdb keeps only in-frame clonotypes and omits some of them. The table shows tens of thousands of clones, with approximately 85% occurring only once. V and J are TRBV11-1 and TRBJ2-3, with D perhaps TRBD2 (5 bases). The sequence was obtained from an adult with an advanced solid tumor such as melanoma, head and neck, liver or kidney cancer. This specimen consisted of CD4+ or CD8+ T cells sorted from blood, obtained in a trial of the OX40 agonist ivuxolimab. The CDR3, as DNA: TGTGCCAGCAGCTTGGACGGGAATACGCAGTATTTT. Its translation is CASSLDGNTQYF.